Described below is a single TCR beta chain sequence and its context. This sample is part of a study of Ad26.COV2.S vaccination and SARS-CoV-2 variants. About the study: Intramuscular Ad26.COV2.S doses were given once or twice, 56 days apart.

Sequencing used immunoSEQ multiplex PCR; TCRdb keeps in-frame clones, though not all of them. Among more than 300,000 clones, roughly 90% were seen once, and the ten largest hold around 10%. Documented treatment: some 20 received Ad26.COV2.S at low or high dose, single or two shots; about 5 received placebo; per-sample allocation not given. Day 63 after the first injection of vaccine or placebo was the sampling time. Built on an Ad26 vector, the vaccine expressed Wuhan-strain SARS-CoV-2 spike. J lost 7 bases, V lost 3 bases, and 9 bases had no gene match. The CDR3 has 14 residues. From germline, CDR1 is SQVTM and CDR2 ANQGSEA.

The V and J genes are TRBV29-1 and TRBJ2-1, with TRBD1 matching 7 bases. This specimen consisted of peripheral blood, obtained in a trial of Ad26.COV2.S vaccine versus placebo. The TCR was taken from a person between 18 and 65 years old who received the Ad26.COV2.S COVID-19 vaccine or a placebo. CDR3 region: CSVDVQGVRNEQFF. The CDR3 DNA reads TGCAGCGTTGACGTTCAGGGGGTCAGGAATGAGCAGTTCTTC.